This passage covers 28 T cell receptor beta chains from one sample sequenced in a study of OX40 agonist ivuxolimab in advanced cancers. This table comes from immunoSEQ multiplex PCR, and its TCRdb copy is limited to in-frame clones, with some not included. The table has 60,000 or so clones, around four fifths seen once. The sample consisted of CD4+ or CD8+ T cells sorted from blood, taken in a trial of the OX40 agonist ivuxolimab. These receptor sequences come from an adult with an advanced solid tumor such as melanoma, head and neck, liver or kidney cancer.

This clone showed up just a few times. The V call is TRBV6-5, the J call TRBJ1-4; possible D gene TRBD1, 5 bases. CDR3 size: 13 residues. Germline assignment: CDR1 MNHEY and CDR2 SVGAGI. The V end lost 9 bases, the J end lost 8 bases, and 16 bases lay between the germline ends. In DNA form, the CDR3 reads TGTGCCAGTCAAGAATCCGGGGACGAAAAACTGTTTTTT. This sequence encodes CASQESGDEKLFF.

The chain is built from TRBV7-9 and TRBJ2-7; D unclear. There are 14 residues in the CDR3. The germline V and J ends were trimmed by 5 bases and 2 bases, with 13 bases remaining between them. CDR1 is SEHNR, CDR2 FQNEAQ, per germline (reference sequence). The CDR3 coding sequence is TGTGCCAGCAGCCTCGACATTTCAACCTACGAGCAGTACTTC. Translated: CASSLDISTYEQYF.

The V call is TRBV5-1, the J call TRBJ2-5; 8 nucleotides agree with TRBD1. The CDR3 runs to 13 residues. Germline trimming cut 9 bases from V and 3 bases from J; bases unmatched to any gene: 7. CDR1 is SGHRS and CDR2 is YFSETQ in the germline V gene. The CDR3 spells CATTTGQEETQYF. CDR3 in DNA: TGCGCCACAACCACGGGACAGGAAGAGACCCAGTACTTC.

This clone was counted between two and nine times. The CDR3 coding sequence is TGTGCCTCCACCAGTAGGACTAGCGGACGGGAGCTGTTTTTT. Translated: CASTSRTSGRELFF. The V and J genes are TRBV30 and TRBJ2-2; 10 bases map to TRBD2. Germline V gives CDR1 GTSNPN, CDR2 SVGIG (reference sequence). The CDR3 covers 14 residues. The trim removed 7 bases at V and 9 bases at J, leaving 11 bases unmatched.

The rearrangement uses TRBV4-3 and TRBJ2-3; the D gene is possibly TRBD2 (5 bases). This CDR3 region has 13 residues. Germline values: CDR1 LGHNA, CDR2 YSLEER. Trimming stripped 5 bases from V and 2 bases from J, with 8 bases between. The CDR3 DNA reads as TGCGCCAGCAGCGGCCGGGACACAGATACGCAGTATTTT. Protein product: CASSGRDTDTQYF.

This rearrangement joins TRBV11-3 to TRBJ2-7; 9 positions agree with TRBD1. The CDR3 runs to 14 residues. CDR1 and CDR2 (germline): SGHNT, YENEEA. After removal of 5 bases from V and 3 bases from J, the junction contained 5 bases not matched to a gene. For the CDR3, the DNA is TGTGCCAGCAGCATCGGACAGGGGAGCTACGAGCAGTACTTC. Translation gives CASSIGQGSYEQYF.

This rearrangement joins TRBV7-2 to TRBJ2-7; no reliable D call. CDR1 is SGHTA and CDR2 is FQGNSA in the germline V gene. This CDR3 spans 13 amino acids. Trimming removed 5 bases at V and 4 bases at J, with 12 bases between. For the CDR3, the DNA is TGTGCCAGCAGCCGAAGCTCCAAATACGAGCAGTACTTC. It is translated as CASSRSSKYEQYF.

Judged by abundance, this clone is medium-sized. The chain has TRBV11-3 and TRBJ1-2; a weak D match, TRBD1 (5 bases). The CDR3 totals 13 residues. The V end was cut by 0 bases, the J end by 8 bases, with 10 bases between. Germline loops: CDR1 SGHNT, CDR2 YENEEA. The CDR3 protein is CASSLEAGRGYTF. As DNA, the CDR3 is TGTGCCAGCAGCTTAGAGGCAGGGCGAGGCTACACCTTC.

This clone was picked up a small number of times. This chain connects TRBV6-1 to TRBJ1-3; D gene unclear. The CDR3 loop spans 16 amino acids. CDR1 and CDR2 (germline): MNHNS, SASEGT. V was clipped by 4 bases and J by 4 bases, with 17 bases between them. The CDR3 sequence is CASSARTPGSGNTIYF. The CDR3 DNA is TGTGCCAGCAGTGCCCGGACCCCTGGTTCCGGAAACACCATATATTTT.

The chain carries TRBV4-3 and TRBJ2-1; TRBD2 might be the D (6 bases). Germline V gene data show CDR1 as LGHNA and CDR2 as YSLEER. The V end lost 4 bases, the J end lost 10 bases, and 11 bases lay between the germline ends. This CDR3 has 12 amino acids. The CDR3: CASSLWGREQFF. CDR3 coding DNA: TGCGCCAGCAGCCTTTGGGGGAGGGAGCAGTTCTTC.

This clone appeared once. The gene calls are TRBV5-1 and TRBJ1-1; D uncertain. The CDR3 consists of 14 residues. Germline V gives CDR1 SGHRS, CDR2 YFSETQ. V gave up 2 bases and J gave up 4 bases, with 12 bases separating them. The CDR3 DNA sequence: TGCGCCAGCAGCTTTTCCCAGTACGCCACTGAAGCTTTCTTT. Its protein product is CASSFSQYATEAFF.

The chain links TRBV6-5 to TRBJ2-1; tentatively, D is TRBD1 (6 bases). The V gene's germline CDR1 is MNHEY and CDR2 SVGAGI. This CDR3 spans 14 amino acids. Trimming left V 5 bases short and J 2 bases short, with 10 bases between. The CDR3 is CASSPGVPYNEQFF. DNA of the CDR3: TGTGCCAGCAGTCCAGGGGTTCCCTACAATGAGCAGTTCTTC.

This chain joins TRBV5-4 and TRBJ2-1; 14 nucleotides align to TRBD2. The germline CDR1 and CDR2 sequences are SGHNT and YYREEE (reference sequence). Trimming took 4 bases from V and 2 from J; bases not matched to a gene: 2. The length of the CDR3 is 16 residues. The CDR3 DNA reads TGTGCCAGCAGCCAGGGACTAGCGGGGGCCTACAATGAGCAGTTCTTC. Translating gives CASSQGLAGAYNEQFF. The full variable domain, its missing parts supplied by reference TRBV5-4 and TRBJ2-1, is ETGVTQSPTHLIKTRGQQVTLRCSSQSGHNTVSWYQQALGQGPQFIFQYYREEENGRGNFPPRFSGLQFPNYSSELNVNALELDDSALYLCASSQGLAGAYNEQFFGPGTRLTVL.

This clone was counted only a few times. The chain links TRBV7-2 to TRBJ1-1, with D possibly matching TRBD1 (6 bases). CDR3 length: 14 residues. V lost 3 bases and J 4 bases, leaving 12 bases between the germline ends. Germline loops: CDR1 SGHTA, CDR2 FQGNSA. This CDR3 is CASSLRGGITEAFF. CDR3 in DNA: TGTGCCAGCAGCTTGAGAGGGGGGATCACTGAAGCTTTCTTT.

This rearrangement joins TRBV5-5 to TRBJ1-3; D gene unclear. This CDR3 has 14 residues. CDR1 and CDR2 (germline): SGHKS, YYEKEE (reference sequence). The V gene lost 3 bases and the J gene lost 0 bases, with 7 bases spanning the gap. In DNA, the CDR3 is TGTGCCAGCAGCTCGGATATCTCTGGAAACACCATATATTTT. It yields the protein CASSSDISGNTIYF.

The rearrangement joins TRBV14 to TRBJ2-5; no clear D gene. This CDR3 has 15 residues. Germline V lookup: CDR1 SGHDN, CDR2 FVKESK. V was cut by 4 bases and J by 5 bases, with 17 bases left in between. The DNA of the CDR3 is TGTGCCAGCAGCCCGCGTCCAGACCCGAGGGAGACCCAGTACTTC. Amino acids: CASSPRPDPRETQYF.

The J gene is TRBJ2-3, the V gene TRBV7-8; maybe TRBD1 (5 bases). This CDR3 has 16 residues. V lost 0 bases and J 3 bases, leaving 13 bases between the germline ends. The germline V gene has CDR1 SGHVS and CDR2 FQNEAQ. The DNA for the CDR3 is TGTGCCAGCAGCTTAGCTGGCGCCAGGGAAACAGATACGCAGTATTTT. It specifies CASSLAGARETDTQYF.

This CDR3 is CASSEGGQGNAYEQYF. In DNA, the CDR3 is TGTGCCAGCAGCGAGGGGGGACAGGGAAACGCCTACGAGCAGTACTTC. This chain connects TRBV9 to TRBJ2-7; 9 bases agree with TRBD1. J lost 2 bases, V lost 3 bases, and 9 bases had no gene match. CDR3 length: 16 amino acids. Germline V lookup: CDR1 SGDLS, CDR2 YYNGEE.

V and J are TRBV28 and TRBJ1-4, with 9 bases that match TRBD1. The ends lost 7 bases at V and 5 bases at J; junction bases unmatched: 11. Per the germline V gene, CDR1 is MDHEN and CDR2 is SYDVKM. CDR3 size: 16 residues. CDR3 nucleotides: TGTGCCAGCACCTTCCTCCGAGGGACAGGGAATGAAAAACTGTTTTTT. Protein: CASTFLRGTGNEKLFF.

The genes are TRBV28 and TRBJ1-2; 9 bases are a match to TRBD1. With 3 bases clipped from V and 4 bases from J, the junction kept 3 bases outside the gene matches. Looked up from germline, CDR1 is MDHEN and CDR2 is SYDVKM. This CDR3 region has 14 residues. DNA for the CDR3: TGTGCCAGCAGTTTGACAGGGGGGATCTATGGCTACACCTTC. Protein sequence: CASSLTGGIYGYTF.

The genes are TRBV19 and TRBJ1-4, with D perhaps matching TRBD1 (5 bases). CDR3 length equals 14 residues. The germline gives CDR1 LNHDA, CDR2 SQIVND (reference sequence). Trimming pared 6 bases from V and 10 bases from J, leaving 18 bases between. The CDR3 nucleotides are TGTGCCAGTAGATCTCTGGGGGTTCGTCGAAAACTGTTTTTT. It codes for CASRSLGVRRKLFF.

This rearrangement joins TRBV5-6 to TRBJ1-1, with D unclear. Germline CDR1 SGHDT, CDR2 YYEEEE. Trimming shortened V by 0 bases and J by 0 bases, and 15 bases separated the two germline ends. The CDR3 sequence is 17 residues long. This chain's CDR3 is CASSLGFSSSMNTEAFF. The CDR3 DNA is TGTGCCAGCAGCTTGGGATTTTCATCGAGTATGAACACTGAAGCTTTCTTT.

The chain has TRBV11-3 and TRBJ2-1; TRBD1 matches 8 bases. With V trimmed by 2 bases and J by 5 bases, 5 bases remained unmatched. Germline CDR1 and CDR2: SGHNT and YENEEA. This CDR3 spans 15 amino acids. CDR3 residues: CASSLQGAPHNEQFF. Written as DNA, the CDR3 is TGTGCCAGCAGCTTACAGGGGGCCCCTCACAATGAGCAGTTCTTC.

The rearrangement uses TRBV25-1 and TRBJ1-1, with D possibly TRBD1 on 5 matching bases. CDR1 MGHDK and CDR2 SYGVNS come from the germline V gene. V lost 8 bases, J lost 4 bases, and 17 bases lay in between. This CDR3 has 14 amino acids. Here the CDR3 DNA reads TGTGCCAGCGGAGGGGTCCGCCCGGGCACTGAAGCTTTCTTT. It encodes CASGGVRPGTEAFF.

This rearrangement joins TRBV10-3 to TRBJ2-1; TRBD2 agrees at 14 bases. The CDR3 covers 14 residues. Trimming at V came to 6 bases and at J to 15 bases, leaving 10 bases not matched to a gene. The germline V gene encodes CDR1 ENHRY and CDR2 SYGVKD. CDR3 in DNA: TGTGCCATCAGAGGGGAGGGACTAGCGGGGGAAGGGTTCTTC. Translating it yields CAIRGEGLAGEGFF.

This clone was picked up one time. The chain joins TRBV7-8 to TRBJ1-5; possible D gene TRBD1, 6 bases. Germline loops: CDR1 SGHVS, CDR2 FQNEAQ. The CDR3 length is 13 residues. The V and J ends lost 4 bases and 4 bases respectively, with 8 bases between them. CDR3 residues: CASSSDRNQPQHF. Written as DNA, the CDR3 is TGTGCCAGCAGCTCCGACAGGAATCAGCCCCAGCATTTT.

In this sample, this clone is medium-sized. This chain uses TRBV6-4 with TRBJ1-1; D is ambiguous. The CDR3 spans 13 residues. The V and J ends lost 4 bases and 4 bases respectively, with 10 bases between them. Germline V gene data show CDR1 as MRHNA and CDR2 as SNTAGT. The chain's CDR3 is CASSVSGGTEAFF. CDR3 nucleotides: TGTGCCAGCAGTGTATCTGGAGGCACTGAAGCTTTCTTT.

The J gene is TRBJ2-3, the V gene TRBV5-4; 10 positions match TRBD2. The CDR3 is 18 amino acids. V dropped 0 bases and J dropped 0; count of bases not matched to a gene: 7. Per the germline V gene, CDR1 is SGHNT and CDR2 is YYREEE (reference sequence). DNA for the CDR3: TGTGCCAGCAGCTTGGGTAGCGGGGGGTCGACTAGCACAGATACGCAGTATTTT. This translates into CASSLGSGGSTSTDTQYF. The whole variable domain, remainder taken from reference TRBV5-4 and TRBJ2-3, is ETGVTQSPTHLIKTRGQQVTLRCSSQSGHNTVSWYQQALGQGPQFIFQYYREEENGRGNFPPRFSGLQFPNYSSELNVNALELDDSALYLCASSLGSGGSTSTDTQYFGPGTRLTVL.